The next 32 T cell receptor beta chains were all read from a single sample in a study of cytomegalovirus exposure and HLA in healthy donors. TCRdb's copy holds only in-frame clones and misses some; the assay was immunoSEQ multiplex PCR. The sample consists of some 150,000 clones, 89% of them appearing once. The sequenced sample consisted of PBMCs. The receptors come from a young woman in good health and CMV-seropositive.

This clone was observed a few times. The junction differs from germline at one of its ends, possibly a read error. The chain combines TRBV2 with TRBJ1-6; TRBD1 is a possible D gene (6 bases). The V gene's germline CDR1 is SNHLY and CDR2 FYNNEI. The CDR3 length is 15 residues. CDR3 residues: CASRDLTGRNSPLHF. The CDR3 DNA reads TGTGCCAGCAGAGACTTGACAGGTCGCAATTCGCCCCTCCACTTT.

This chain uses TRBV16 with TRBJ2-3, with D unclear. The CDR3 extends over 15 amino acids. Germline lookup yields CDR1 KGHSY and CDR2 FQNENV. V gave up 1 base and J gave up 3 bases, with 11 bases separating them. CDR3 sequence: CASSQLPASTDTQYF. The CDR3 region has the DNA TGTGCCAGCAGCCAATTACCAGCGAGTACAGATACGCAGTATTTT.

The chain recombines TRBV5-5 with TRBJ1-2, with D possibly TRBD1 on 6 matching bases. Germline CDR1 SGHKS, CDR2 YYEKEE (reference sequence). The CDR3 extends over 16 amino acids. Trimming removed 4 bases from V and 4 bases from J, with 20 bases in between. CDR3 region: CASSPPLAGAIYGYTF. The CDR3 region has the DNA TGTGCCAGCAGCCCGCCACTCGCAGGGGCAATCTATGGCTACACCTTC.

This clone has only one observation. The chain employs TRBV7-6 and TRBJ2-2; 7 bases are shared with TRBD1. V was pared by 5 bases and J by 7 bases, with 10 bases of the junction left unmatched. The CDR3 contains 15 residues. Per germline, CDR1 SGHVS and CDR2 FNYEAQ. Here the CDR3 DNA reads TGTGCCAGCAGCGATAGACAGGGATCATACGGGGAGCTGTTTTTT. Translated: CASSDRQGSYGELFF.

The chain uses TRBV19 and TRBJ1-6, with no clear D. Trimming left V 3 bases short and J 7 bases short, with 4 bases between. The CDR3 sequence is 12 residues long. Germline CDR1 and CDR2: LNHDA and SQIVND (reference sequence). This chain's CDR3 is CASSMLNSPLHF. CDR3 sequence (DNA): TGTGCCAGTAGTATGCTAAATTCACCCCTCCACTTT.

The chain has TRBV4-2 and TRBJ1-4, with D perhaps TRBD1 (6 bases). The CDR3 sequence is 16 residues long. V lost 5 bases, J lost 7 bases, and 20 bases lay in between. Germline-derived CDR1 and CDR2 are LGHNA and YNFKEQ. The CDR3 DNA reads TGTGCCAGCAGCGGACCCATTCGGGGGGCGGGTGAAAAACTGTTTTTT. As protein: CASSGPIRGAGEKLFF.

This chain uses TRBV9 with TRBJ2-5; 9 positions match TRBD1. J was trimmed by 5 bases and V by 0 bases; bases with no gene match: 2. The CDR3 extends over 14 amino acids. The germline V gene encodes CDR1 SGDLS and CDR2 YYNGEE. The DNA for the CDR3 is TGTGCCAGCAGCGTAGAAGGACAGGGGGAGACCCAGTACTTC. Translating gives CASSVEGQGETQYF.

The J gene is TRBJ2-5, the V gene TRBV7-6; D may be TRBD1 (6 bases). The length of the CDR3 is 15 residues. The V end was cut by 5 bases, the J end by 7 bases, with 20 bases between. CDR1 is SGHVS, CDR2 FNYEAQ, per germline. CDR3: CASSTQQGPSRTQYF. CDR3 in DNA: TGTGCCAGCAGCACGCAACAGGGCCCGAGTAGGACCCAGTACTTC.

The gene calls are TRBV7-9 and TRBJ1-2, with 8 bases that match TRBD1. The CDR3 is 16 amino acids. The germline gives CDR1 SEHNR, CDR2 FQNEAQ (reference sequence). The ends lost 6 bases at V and 3 bases at J; junction bases unmatched: 12. For the CDR3, the DNA is TGTGCCAGCAGTCATAACTTGGGACAGGCCTACTATGGCTACACCTTC. This translates into CASSHNLGQAYYGYTF.

This clone was detected only once. This chain joins TRBV6-4 and TRBJ2-5; 7 bases fit TRBD2. Trimming took 8 bases from V and 4 from J; bases not matched to a gene: 16. This CDR3 region has 16 residues. Germline assignment: CDR1 MRHNA and CDR2 SNTAGT. CDR3 in amino acids: CASGQSRGVQRETQYF. CDR3 DNA: TGTGCCAGCGGCCAGTCCCGGGGGGTTCAGCGAGAGACCCAGTACTTC.

CDR3 in amino acids: CASSQPGQAYEQYF. CDR3 sequence (DNA): TGCGCCAGCAGCCAACCGGGACAGGCATACGAGCAGTACTTC. The V and J genes are TRBV5-1 and TRBJ2-7; 8 bases match TRBD1. CDR3 length equals 14 residues. The ends lost 4 bases at V and 4 bases at J; junction bases unmatched: 7. Germline lookup yields CDR1 SGHRS and CDR2 YFSETQ.

The genes are TRBV9 and TRBJ2-7; D gene unclear. CDR1 is SGDLS, CDR2 YYNGEE, per germline. V lost 0 bases and J lost 2, with 12 bases in between. The CDR3 covers 15 residues. Here the CDR3 reads CASSVAPGTTYEQYF. For the CDR3, the DNA is TGTGCCAGCAGCGTAGCGCCTGGCACTACCTACGAGCAGTACTTC.

This clone was seen a single time. The chain has TRBV25-1 and TRBJ1-2; 9 positions match TRBD1. There are 13 residues in the CDR3. J lost 8 bases, V lost 2 bases, and 3 bases had no gene match. Germline assignment: CDR1 MGHDK and CDR2 SYGVNS. Here the CDR3 DNA reads TGTGCCAGCAGTGAAACAGGGGGCTGGGGCTACACCTTC. Translated: CASSETGGWGYTF.

A few counts support this clone. The J gene is TRBJ2-7, the V gene TRBV2; 7 positions agree with TRBD1. V lost 11 bases to trimming and J lost 3 bases; unmatched junction nucleotides: 10. The CDR3 is 13 amino acids. CDR1 and CDR2 (germline): SNHLY, FYNNEI. CDR3 nucleotide sequence: TGTGCCGGGGGACAGCCCTTGGACTACGAGCAGTACTTC. Translating gives CAGGQPLDYEQYF. Together with reference TRBV2 and TRBJ2-7, the CDR3 gives the full variable domain: EPEVTQTPSHQVTQMGQEVILRCVPISNHLYFYWYRQILGQKVEFLVSFYNNEISEKSEIFDDQFSVERPDGSNFTLKIRSTKLEDSAMYFCAGGQPLDYEQYFGPGTRLTVT.

Here the CDR3 DNA reads TGTGCCAGCAGCTTGCCCCCTATTAGCACAGATACGCAGTATTTT. Translation: CASSLPPISTDTQYF. This chain joins TRBV5-4 and TRBJ2-3; D remains ambiguous. This CDR3 comprises 15 residues. The V end was cut by 1 base, the J end by 0 bases, with 9 bases between. The V gene's germline CDR1 is SGHNT and CDR2 YYREEE (reference sequence).

CDR3 nucleotides: TGTGCCAGCAGCCCCACCGACAGGGGTGATGAGCAGTTCTTC. It specifies CASSPTDRGDEQFF. This chain uses TRBV7-8 with TRBJ2-1; 8 bases are a match to TRBD1. Trimming took 5 bases from V and 8 from J; bases not matched to a gene: 8. Per the germline V gene, CDR1 is SGHVS and CDR2 is FQNEAQ. The CDR3 covers 14 residues. The full variable domain, with the rest looked up from reference TRBV7-8 and TRBJ2-1, is GAGVSQSPRYKVAKRGQDVALRCDPISGHVSLFWYQQALGQGPEFLTYFQNEAQLDKSGLPSDRFFAERPEGSVSTLKIQRTQQEDSAVYLCASSPTDRGDEQFFGPGTRLTVL.

The sample holds a few counts of this clone. The chain combines TRBV5-6 with TRBJ2-1; 9 positions agree with TRBD1. CDR1 is SGHDT and CDR2 is YYEEEE in the germline V gene. The CDR3 runs to 14 residues. V lost 4 bases to trimming and J lost 6 bases; unmatched junction nucleotides: 5. In DNA form, the CDR3 reads TGTGCCAGCAGCCTACCGGGACAGGGCAATGAGCAGTTCTTC. Protein product: CASSLPGQGNEQFF.

The CDR3 DNA follows: TGTGCCAGCAGCCACAGGGGAAACTCCTACGAGCAGTACTTC. Translating it yields CASSHRGNSYEQYF. The V call is TRBV11-3, the J call TRBJ2-7; 7 bases fit TRBD1. This CDR3 contains 14 residues. Losses at the gene ends were 5 bases for V and 0 bases for J; bases not matched to a gene: 4. Germline V gene lookup returns CDR1 SGHNT and CDR2 YENEEA.

This clone showed up just once. The V and J genes are TRBV7-3 and TRBJ2-3; TRBD2 matches 10 bases. Germline values: CDR1 SGHTA, CDR2 FQGTGA. With V trimmed by 3 bases and J by 5 bases, 5 bases remained unmatched. The CDR3 spans 15 residues. The CDR3: CASSFSGGHGDTQYF. The CDR3 DNA is TGTGCCAGCAGCTTTAGCGGGGGGCATGGAGATACGCAGTATTTT.

The chain couples TRBV27 to TRBJ1-6, with D perhaps matching TRBD1 (5 bases). Germline CDR1 MNHEY, CDR2 SMNVEV (reference sequence). V was cut by 6 bases and J by 13 bases, with 25 bases left in between. The CDR3 is made up of 16 amino acids. The CDR3 protein is CASSIGAEAGWSPLHF. CDR3 coding DNA: TGTGCCAGCAGCATAGGGGCCGAGGCAGGGTGGTCCCCCCTCCACTTT.

The chain employs TRBV6-5 and TRBJ1-1, with a weak D call TRBD1 (5 bases). CDR3 length: 14 amino acids. V lost 7 bases to trimming and J lost 3 bases, with 15 bases between them. Germline CDR1 is MNHEY and CDR2 is SVGAGI. The CDR3 loop reads CASMTWQGDTEAFF. Here the CDR3 DNA reads TGTGCCAGCATGACTTGGCAGGGTGACACTGAAGCTTTCTTT.

The chain combines TRBV28 with TRBJ2-1, with 8 bases matching TRBD2. CDR1 is MDHEN, CDR2 SYDVKM, per germline. Unmatched junction bases numbered 7, after V lost 5 bases and J lost 4 bases. The CDR3 has 15 amino acids. CDR3 nucleotides: TGTGCCAGCAGTCCCCAGCGGGGGCGATACAATGAGCAGTTCTTC. This codes for CASSPQRGRYNEQFF. Using reference TRBV28 and TRBJ2-1 for the parts outside the CDR3, the full variable domain is DVKVTQSSRYLVKRTGEKVFLECVQDMDHENMFWYRQDPGLGLRLIYFSYDVKMKEKGDIPEGYSVSREKKERFSLILESASTNQTSMYLCASSPQRGRYNEQFFGPGTRLTVL.

On this clone: Other DNA sequences from this sample encode an identical CDR3 as well. This chain joins TRBV6-5 and TRBJ2-6, with 8 nucleotides matching TRBD1. Trimming cost V 4 bases and J 2 bases; bases outside gene matches: 1. Germline loops: CDR1 MNHEY, CDR2 SVGAGI. This CDR3 spans 15 amino acids. The CDR3 protein is CASSLQGAGANVLTF. The CDR3 DNA reads as TGTGCCAGCAGTTTACAGGGGGCTGGGGCCAACGTCCTGACTTTC.

The genes are TRBV10-1 and TRBJ1-5; D is uncertain. The V gene's germline CDR1 is WNHNN and CDR2 SYGVQD (reference sequence). The CDR3 contains 13 residues. With 8 bases removed from V and 4 bases from J, the gap between germline ends came to 12 bases. The CDR3 coding sequence is TGCGCCAGCCCTCAACACGGGAATCAGCCCCAGCATTTT. Translating it yields CASPQHGNQPQHF.

The chain links TRBV2 to TRBJ2-7; TRBD1 aligns across 7 bases. Germline V gene sequence: CDR1 SNHLY, CDR2 FYNNEI. The CDR3 runs to 13 residues. V was clipped by 2 bases and J by 2 bases; unmatched bases: 0. CDR3 loop: CASSEQGAYEQYF. As DNA, the CDR3 is TGTGCCAGCAGTGAACAGGGGGCCTACGAGCAGTACTTC.

This chain uses TRBV30 with TRBJ1-6, with TRBD1 as a possible D gene (5 bases). Germline V CDR1 and CDR2: GTSNPN, SVGIG (reference sequence). CDR3 length equals 17 residues. V was trimmed by 3 bases and J by 0 bases, leaving 15 bases between them. This CDR3 reads CAWRGPRMSSYNSPLHF. CDR3 bases: TGTGCCTGGAGGGGGCCTCGGATGAGCTCCTATAATTCACCCCTCCACTTT. The variable domain in full, with the rest retrieved from reference TRBV30 and TRBJ1-6, is SQTIHQWPATLVQPVGSPLSLECTVEGTSNPNLYWYRQAAGRGLQLLFYSVGIGQISSEVPQNLSASRPQDRQFILSSKKLLLSDSGFYLCAWRGPRMSSYNSPLHFGNGTRLTVT.

The V and J genes are TRBV12-5 and TRBJ1-6, with D perhaps matching TRBD1 (6 bases). The V and J ends lost 4 bases and 5 bases respectively, with 9 bases between them. The CDR3 runs 14 residues. Germline V CDR1 and CDR2: LGHNT, FRNRAP. DNA for the CDR3: TGTGCTAGTGGTTACGCAGGGGATAATTCACCCCTCCACTTT. Translation gives CASGYAGDNSPLHF.

The chain is built from TRBV7-9 and TRBJ2-5, with 14 bases identical to TRBD2. Trimming at V came to 5 bases and at J to 6 bases, leaving 5 bases not matched to a gene. Germline V gene sequence: CDR1 SEHNR, CDR2 FQNEAQ (reference sequence). This CDR3 has 15 residues. CDR3 region: CASSRLAGGLKTQYF. Here the CDR3 DNA reads TGTGCCAGCAGCCGACTAGCGGGGGGGCTGAAGACCCAGTACTTC. The entire variable domain, with the rest obtained from reference TRBV7-9 and TRBJ2-5, is as follows: DTGVSQNPRHKITKRGQNVTFRCDPISEHNRLYWYRQTLGQGPEFLTYFQNEAQLEKSRLLSDRFSAERPKGSFSTLEIQRTEQGDSAMYLCASSRLAGGLKTQYFGPGTRLLVL.

The genes are TRBV7-2 and TRBJ1-5; 11 bases match TRBD1. CDR3 size: 15 residues. Germline assignment: CDR1 SGHTA and CDR2 FQGNSA. J lost 6 bases, V lost 3 bases, and 4 bases had no gene match. Written as DNA, the CDR3 is TGTGCCAGCAGCTTGGACAGGGGGCTAGGTCAGCCCCAGCATTTT. Residues: CASSLDRGLGQPQHF.

The rearrangement links TRBV23-1 to TRBJ1-1, with D uncertain. TRBV23-1 is classed as an ORF, of uncertain function. This CDR3 region has 13 residues. V was trimmed by 5 bases and J by 0 bases, leaving 7 bases between them. The chain's CDR3 is CASSFPVNTEAFF. CDR3 coding DNA: TGCGCCAGCAGTTTCCCTGTGAACACTGAAGCTTTCTTT.

This chain joins TRBV7-2 and TRBJ1-1; TRBD1 matches 7 bases. In germline, CDR1 is SGHTA, CDR2 FQGNSA. J lost 3 bases, V lost 6 bases, and 10 bases had no gene match. This CDR3 is built from 15 residues. CDR3 sequence reads: CASSSNRGADTEAFF. In DNA, the CDR3 is TGTGCCAGCAGTTCCAACAGGGGAGCGGACACTGAAGCTTTCTTT. Full variable domain (missing parts from reference TRBV7-2 and TRBJ1-1): GAGVSQSPSNKVTEKGKDVELRCDPISGHTALYWYRQSLGQGLEFLIYFQGNSAPDKSGLPSDRFSAERTGGSVSTLTIQRTQQEDSAVYLCASSSNRGADTEAFFGQGTRLTVV.

CDR3 protein: CASSYQQPSNTEAFF. The CDR3 DNA reads TGTGCCAGCAGTTACCAACAGCCCTCTAACACTGAAGCTTTCTTT. This chain joins TRBV27 and TRBJ1-1; no firm D call. Germline lookup yields CDR1 MNHEY and CDR2 SMNVEV (reference sequence). The CDR3 consists of 15 residues. With 4 bases removed from V and 2 bases from J, the gap between germline ends came to 14 bases.